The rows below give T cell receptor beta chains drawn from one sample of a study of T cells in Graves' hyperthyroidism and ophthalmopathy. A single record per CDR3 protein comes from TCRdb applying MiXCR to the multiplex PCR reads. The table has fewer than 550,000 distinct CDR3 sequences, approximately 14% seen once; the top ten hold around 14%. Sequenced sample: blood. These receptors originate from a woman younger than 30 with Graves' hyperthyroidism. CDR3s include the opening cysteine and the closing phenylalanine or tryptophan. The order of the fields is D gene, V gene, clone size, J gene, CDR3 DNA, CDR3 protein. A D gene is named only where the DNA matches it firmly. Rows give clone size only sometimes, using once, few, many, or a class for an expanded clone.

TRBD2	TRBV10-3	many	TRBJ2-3	TGTGCCATCAGGCTAGCGGGGGGGGAAGATACGCAGTATTTT	CAIRLAGGEDTQYF
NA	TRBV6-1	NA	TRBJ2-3	TGTGCCAGCAGCCGACCTCTACCGACAGCCCGCACAGATACGCAGTATTTT	CASSRPLPTARTDTQYF
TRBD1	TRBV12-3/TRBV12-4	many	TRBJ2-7	TGTGCCAGCAGCCTCCGGGACAGGGTCTACGAGCAGTACTTC	CASSLRDRVYEQYF
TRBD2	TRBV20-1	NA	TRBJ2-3	TGCAGTGCTAGCTTCGGACTAGCGGGGGAAGACACAGATACGCAGTATTTT	CSASFGLAGEDTDTQYF
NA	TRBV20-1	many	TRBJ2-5	TGCAGTGCTAGACAGACTAGTGTCAGAGAGACCCAGTACTTC	CSARQTSVRETQYF
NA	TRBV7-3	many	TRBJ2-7	TGTGCCAGCAGCTTATACCCGGACTACGAGCAGTACTTC	CASSLYPDYEQYF
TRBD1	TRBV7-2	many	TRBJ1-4	TGTGCCAGCAGCTTATACAGGGGGCGAGGTGAAAAACTGTTTTTT	CASSLYRGRGEKLFF
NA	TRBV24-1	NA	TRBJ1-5	TGTGCCACCAGTGATTTGCCCCCAGGTGGCAATCAGCCCCAGCATTTT	CATSDLPPGGNQPQHF
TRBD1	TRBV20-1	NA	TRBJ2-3	TGCAGTGCTCCGGACAGGGGAAACACAGATACGCAGTATTTT	CSAPDRGNTDTQYF
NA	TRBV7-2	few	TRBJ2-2	TGTGCCAGCAGCTTAGATGGCCCCGTGACCGGGGAGCTGTTTTTT	CASSLDGPVTGELFF
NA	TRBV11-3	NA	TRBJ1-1	TGTGCCAGCAGCGCCGGCAGGGTTTTAACTGAAGCTTTCTTT	CASSAGRVLTEAFF
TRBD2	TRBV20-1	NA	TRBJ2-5	TGCAGTGCTCCTAGCGGGGGGGCCAGGGAGACCCAGTACTTC	CSAPSGGARETQYF
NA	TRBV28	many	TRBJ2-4	TGTGCCAGCAGCCTTGAAGGCGGACGGAGGGGTTTAAAGTACTTC	CASSLEGGRRGLKYF
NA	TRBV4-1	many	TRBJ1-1	TGCGCCAGCAGCCAAGATGGCGGACAAGGTGACACTGAAGCTTTCTTT	CASSQDGGQGDTEAFF
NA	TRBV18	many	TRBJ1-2	TGTGCCAGCTCACTTCTTGACGGGGACTATGGCTACACCTTC	CASSLLDGDYGYTF
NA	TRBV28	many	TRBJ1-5	TGTGCCAGCAGGAGAACCTATAGCAATCAGCCCCAGCATTTT	CASRRTYSNQPQHF
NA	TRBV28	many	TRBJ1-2	TGTGCCAGCAGACTGGGGGTTTCTAACTATGGCTACACCTTC	CASRLGVSNYGYTF
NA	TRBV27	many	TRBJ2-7	TGTGCCAGCAGTTACCAAGGAAGCTACGAGCAGTACTTC	CASSYQGSYEQYF
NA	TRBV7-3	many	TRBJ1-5	TGTGCCAGCAGCTTAAAGGTGATAGGGGAGTACGGCAATCAGCCCCAGCATTTT	CASSLKVIGEYGNQPQHF
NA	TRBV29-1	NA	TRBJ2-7	TGCAGCGCCAGGGGTGGGAGCGAGCAGTACTTC	CSARGGSEQYF
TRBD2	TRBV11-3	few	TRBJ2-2	TGTGCCAGCAGCTCGTTCGGGGGGGACACCGGGGAGCTGTTTTTT	CASSSFGGDTGELFF
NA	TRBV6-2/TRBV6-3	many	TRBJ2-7	TGTGCCAGCACCTCACAGGGCGGGAGTGGTTACGAGCAGTACTTC	CASTSQGGSGYEQYF
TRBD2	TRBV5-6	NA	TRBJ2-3	TGTGCCAGCAGCTTGGGAATTAGCGGGGGACCCACAGATACGCAGTATTTT	CASSLGISGGPTDTQYF
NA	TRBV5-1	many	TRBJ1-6	TGCGCCAGCAGCTTGGGGACAGAGAATTCACCCCTCCACTTT	CASSLGTENSPLHF
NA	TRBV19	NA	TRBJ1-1	TGTGCCAGTATTGGGGCCTTGAACACTGAAGCTTTCTTT	CASIGALNTEAFF
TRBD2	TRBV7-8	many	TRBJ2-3	TGTGCCAGCAGCTCGATAGCGGGATCTTACACAGATACGCAGTATTTT	CASSSIAGSYTDTQYF
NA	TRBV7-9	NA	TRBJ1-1	TGTGCCAGCAGTCCCGTTTTTGGGAACACTGAAGCTTTCTTT	CASSPVFGNTEAFF
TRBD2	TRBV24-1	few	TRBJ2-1	TGTGCCACCAGTGATTTGGGACCATCCGGGGGGATCGGGTACAATGAGCAGTTCTTC	CATSDLGPSGGIGYNEQFF